This T cell receptor beta chain is drawn from a study of metastatic and nonmetastatic thyroid tumors. Across the whole study: Peripheral blood and tumor or nodule samples from malignant and benign thyroid patients were compared.

Study findings and constraints: Reported TCR beta diversity, measured in blood and tumor, was significantly higher for malignant thyroid tumors than for benign nodules.

The authors' processing: Clinicopathological groups supplied CDR3 differences that were used to build a distant-metastasis classifier for papillary thyroid cancer. TCRdb reprocessed the PCR reads via MiXCR. None of the V and J calls come from the authors' own analysis; TCRdb made them. Of 75,000 to 100,000 clones in the sample, about 13% were seen once. This clone was counted at least ten times. As yet, its antigen is unknown. All patients were treatment-naive before thyroid surgery. Trimming took off 4 bases at V and 3 bases at J, with 8 bases between the two ends. The germline V gene has CDR1 SGHDT and CDR2 YYEEEE. There are 13 residues in the CDR3.

This TCR was recovered from a female donor with papillary thyroid cancer or a benign thyroid nodule (not recorded which). Some clones in this sample may be carry-over from other donors' samples. Specimen: blood. The chain couples TRBV5-6 to TRBJ2-1; D gene ambiguous. CDR3 DNA: TGTGCCAGCAGCCCCTTTAGCTACAATGAGCAGTTCTTC. It is translated as CASSPFSYNEQFF. Using reference TRBV5-6 and TRBJ2-1 for the parts outside the CDR3, the full variable domain is DAGVTQSPTHLIKTRGQQVTLRCSPKSGHDTVSWYQQALGQGPQFIFQYYEEEERQRGNFPDRFSGHQFPNYSSELNVNALLLGDSALYLCASSPFSYNEQFFGPGTRLTVL.